A selection of T cell receptor beta chains follows, all from one sample in a study of monozygotic twins with inflammatory bowel disease. Using the 5' RACE reads, TCRdb records one entry per CDR3 protein without DNA. The sample data list tens of thousands of distinct CDR3 sequences. The source material was blood. These receptors all come from a human donor with ulcerative colitis or Crohn's disease, or a healthy co-twin of an affected twin (not recorded which). Each CDR3 is given with its conserved first and last residue.

TRBV19	TRBJ1-1	CASQKTGWYANTEAFF
TRBV5-1	TRBJ2-6	CASSPDRGSGANVLTF
TRBV5-1	TRBJ1-1	CASTVTGGHTEAFF
TRBV25-1	TRBJ2-7	CASSDRQGGRDYEQYF
TRBV19	TRBJ1-2	CASSILGTGDMDYGYTF
TRBV29-1	TRBJ2-2	CSVGTTSGWTGELFF
TRBV6-5	TRBJ2-7	CASSYGTPKVNEQYF
TRBV20-1	TRBJ2-7	CSAGDRPYEQYF
TRBV5-5	TRBJ1-2	CASSRGVRGDYGYTF
TRBV27	TRBJ2-3	CASSFFVGGRSDTQYF
TRBV27	TRBJ2-2	CASFPGGANTGELFF
TRBV9	TRBJ1-2	CASSVGGGFYGYTF
TRBV4-2	TRBJ1-4	CASKRSLSSDRGLTNEKLFF
TRBV5-6	TRBJ1-1	CASSWETGENTEAFF
TRBV19	TRBJ1-2	CASSGTGYSYGYTF
TRBV7-9	TRBJ2-1	CARDQDSNEQFF
TRBV7-9	TRBJ1-1	CASSLVTPTGIPEAFF
TRBV3-1	TRBJ2-7	CASSQTGEAYEQYF
TRBV20-1	TRBJ1-1	CSVQNAGRLFWAEAFF
TRBV13	TRBJ2-7	CASSFTGRVYEQYF
TRBV5-1	TRBJ2-7	CASSSGQGVHEQYF
TRBV7-9	TRBJ1-2	CASSSRTGGGGYTF
TRBV9	TRBJ1-2	CASSPDRGAVGYTF
TRBV20-1	TRBJ2-2	CSATQGGDTGELFF
TRBV20-1	TRBJ1-3	CSASPDRAGNTIYF